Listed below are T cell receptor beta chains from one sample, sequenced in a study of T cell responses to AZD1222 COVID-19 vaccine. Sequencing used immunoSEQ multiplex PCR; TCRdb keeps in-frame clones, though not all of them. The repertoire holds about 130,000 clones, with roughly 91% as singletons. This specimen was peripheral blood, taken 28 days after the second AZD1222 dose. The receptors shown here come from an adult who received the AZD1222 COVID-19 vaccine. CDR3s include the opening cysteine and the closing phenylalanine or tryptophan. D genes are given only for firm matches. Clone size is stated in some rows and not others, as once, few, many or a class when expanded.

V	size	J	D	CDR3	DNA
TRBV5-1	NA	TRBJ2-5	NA	CASSLFPGETQYF	TGCGCCAGCAGCTTGTTCCCGGGGGAGACCCAGTACTTC
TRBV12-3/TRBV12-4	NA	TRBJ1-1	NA	CASSGTFDSTAFF	TGTGCCAGCAGTGGGACGTTTGACAGTACGGCTTTCTTT
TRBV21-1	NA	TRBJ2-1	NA	CASSKWEGPYEQFF	TGTGCCAGCAGCAAGTGGGAGGGACCGTATGAGCAGTTCTTC
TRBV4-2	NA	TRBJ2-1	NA	CASSQVGPGASYEQFF	TGTGCCAGCAGCCAAGTCGGCCCTGGGGCAAGCTATGAGCAGTTCTTC
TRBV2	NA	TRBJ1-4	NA	CASDTGRNEKLFF	TGTGCCAGCGATACAGGGCGTAATGAAAAACTGTTTTTT
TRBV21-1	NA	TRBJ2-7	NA	CASSKEMEQYF	TGTGCCAGCAGCAAAGAGATGGAGCAGTACTTC
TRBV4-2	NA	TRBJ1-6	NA	CASSQDPPRRTEAPYNSPLHF	TGTGCCAGCAGCCAAGACCCGCCCCGGAGGACGGAGGCTCCCTATAATTCACCCCTCCACTTT
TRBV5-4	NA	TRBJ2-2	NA	CASSPRPGENTGELFF	TGTGCCAGCAGCCCGCGTCCAGGGGAAAACACCGGGGAGCTGTTTTTT
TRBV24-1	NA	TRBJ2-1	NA	CATSLGSLNEQFF	TGTGCCACCAGTCTCGGGAGCTTGAATGAGCAGTTCTTC
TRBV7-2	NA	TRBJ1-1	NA	CASSRNKNTEAFF	TGTGCCAGCAGCCGGAACAAGAACACTGAAGCTTTCTTT
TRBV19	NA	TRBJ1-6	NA	CASKGDRLYSPLHF	TGTGCCAGTAAGGGCGATCGACTCTATTCACCCCTCCACTTT
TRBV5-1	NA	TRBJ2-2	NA	CASSEISWSVGELFF	TGCGCCAGCAGCGAGATAAGTTGGTCCGTCGGGGAGCTGTTTTTT
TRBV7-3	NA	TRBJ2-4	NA	CASSLTAKNIQYF	TGTGCCAGCAGCTTAACGGCAAAAAACATTCAGTACTTC
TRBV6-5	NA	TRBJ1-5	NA	CASRLGGGRNQPQHF	TGTGCCAGCCGCTTGGGCGGAGGTCGTAATCAGCCCCAGCATTTT
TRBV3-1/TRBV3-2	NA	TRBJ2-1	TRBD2	CASSFISGRQQFF	TGTGCCAGCAGCTTCATTAGCGGGAGACAGCAGTTCTTC
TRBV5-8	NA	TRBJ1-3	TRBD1	CASSYQGASGNTIYF	TGTGCCAGCAGTTACCAGGGGGCATCTGGAAACACCATATATTTT
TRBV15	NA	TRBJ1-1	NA	CATSRAVPPTEAFF	TGTGCCACCAGCAGAGCCGTACCCCCCACTGAAGCTTTCTTT
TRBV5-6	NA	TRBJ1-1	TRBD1	CASSLRTGTATQAFF	TGTGCCAGCAGCTTGCGGACGGGGACAGCAACTCAAGCTTTCTTT
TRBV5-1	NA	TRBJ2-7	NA	CASSLAGNYEQYF	TGCGCCAGCAGCTTGGCCGGGAACTACGAGCAGTACTTC
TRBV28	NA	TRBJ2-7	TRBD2	CASSLLGGSRYEQYF	TGTGCCAGCAGTTTATTGGGCGGGAGTAGGTACGAGCAGTACTTC
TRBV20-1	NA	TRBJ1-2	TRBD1	CRPQGASGYTF	TGCAGGCCACAGGGGGCGTCTGGCTACACCTTC
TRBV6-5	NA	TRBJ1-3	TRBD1	CASSRTGSGNTIYF	TGTGCCAGCAGCAGGACAGGCTCTGGAAACACCATATATTTT
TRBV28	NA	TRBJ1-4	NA	CASSLLQTTNEKLFF	TGTGCCAGCAGTTTATTGCAGACAACTAATGAAAAACTGTTTTTT
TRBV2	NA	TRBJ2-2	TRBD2	CASRETSGATGELFF	TGTGCCAGCAGAGAGACTAGCGGGGCCACCGGGGAGCTGTTTTTT
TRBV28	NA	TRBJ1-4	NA	CASSLLGRGFDEKLFF	TGTGCCAGCAGTTTATTGGGCAGGGGATTTGATGAAAAACTGTTTTTT
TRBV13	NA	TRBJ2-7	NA	CASSLAPYEQYF	TGTGCCAGCAGCTTAGCCCCCTACGAGCAGTACTTC
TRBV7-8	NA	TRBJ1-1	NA	CASSHGQSNTEAFF	TGTGCCAGCAGCCATGGACAGTCGAACACTGAAGCTTTCTTT
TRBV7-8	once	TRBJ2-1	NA	CASSYPVVSGSSYNEQFF	TGTGCCAGCAGCTATCCCGTTGTATCAGGGAGCTCCTACAATGAGCAGTTCTTC
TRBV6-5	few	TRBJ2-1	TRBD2	CASSSSGRSYNEQFF	TGTGCCAGCAGTTCTAGCGGGCGTTCCTACAATGAGCAGTTCTTC
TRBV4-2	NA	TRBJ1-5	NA	CASSQDSNQPQHF	TGTGCCAGCAGCCAAGATAGCAATCAGCCCCAGCATTTT
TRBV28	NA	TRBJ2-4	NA	CASSFLLNGAKNIQYF	TGTGCCAGCAGTTTCCTCCTCAACGGGGCCAAAAACATTCAGTACTTC
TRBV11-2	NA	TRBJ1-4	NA	CASSLVGGDEKLFF	TGTGCCAGCAGCTTAGTTGGGGGGGATGAAAAACTGTTTTTT
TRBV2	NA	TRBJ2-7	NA	CASSAHRYSYEQYF	TGTGCCAGCAGCGCCCACAGGTACTCCTACGAGCAGTACTTC
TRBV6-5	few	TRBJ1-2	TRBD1	CASSRTGGVDYGYTF	TGTGCCAGCTCTAGGACAGGGGGGGTGGACTATGGCTACACCTTC
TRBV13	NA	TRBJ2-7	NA	CASSSHALYEQYF	TGTGCCAGCAGCTCCCATGCCCTTTACGAGCAGTACTTC
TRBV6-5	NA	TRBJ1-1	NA	CASNNRGYTEAFF	TGTGCCAGCAACAACCGGGGGTACACTGAAGCTTTCTTT
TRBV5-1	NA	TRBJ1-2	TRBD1	CASSLQGARGYTF	TGCGCCAGCAGCTTACAGGGGGCGAGGGGCTACACCTTC
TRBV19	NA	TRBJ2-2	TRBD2	CASSRGTSGGPTGELFF	TGTGCCAGTAGTAGAGGGACTAGCGGAGGCCCCACCGGGGAGCTGTTTTTT
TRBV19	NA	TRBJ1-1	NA	CASSRFRKNTEAFF	TGTGCCAGTAGTAGGTTCCGGAAGAACACTGAAGCTTTCTTT
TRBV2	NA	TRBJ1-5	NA	CASSESPQPQHF	TGTGCCAGCAGTGAATCTCCTCAGCCCCAGCATTTT
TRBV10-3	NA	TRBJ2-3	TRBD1	CAISESPGQGIYF	TGTGCCATCAGTGAGTCACCGGGACAGGGGATATATTTT